The subject of this entry is one T cell receptor (beta chain). Clones were read by immunoSEQ multiplex PCR, and TCRdb kept only the in-frame ones, dropping some. The table records roughly 2,000,000 clones, 85% to 95% of them present only once. This entry belongs to a study of shared clonotypes between healthy human individuals. Naive CD8 populations comprised CD45RO-negative cells positively selected for CCR7, excluding terminally differentiated effector memory CD45RA+ cells. This receptor was taken from a man aged 18 to 29 in good health. Some clones in this sample may be carry-over from other donors' samples. Sequenced input: naive CD8+ T cells from PBMCs.

CDR3: CASSYGRESNQPQHF. DNA of the CDR3: TGTGCCAGCAGTTACGGCCGGGAGAGCAATCAGCCCCAGCATTTT. V gene TRBV6-5 combines with J gene TRBJ1-5; no reliable D call. V lost 2 bases to trimming and J lost 1 base, with 9 bases between them. The germline CDR1 and CDR2 sequences are MNHEY and SVGAGI. CDR3 length equals 15 residues.